This TCR beta chain was profiled in a study of T-cell memory formation after mild COVID-19. V was cut by 3 bases and J by 1 base, with 12 bases left in between. Germline V gives CDR1 ENHRY, CDR2 SYGVKD. The CDR3 has 15 residues. TCRalpha and TCRbeta libraries used 5'RACE with constant-segment primers and UMIs. TCRdb ran MiXCR on the 5' RACE reads and lists one entry per CDR3 protein. This sample carries approximately 500,000 distinct CDR3 sequences, approximately 23% of them seen once, and the ten largest clones take around 13%. The chain recombines TRBV10-3 with TRBJ1-1; D perhaps matches TRBD1 (5 bases). Sequences were obtained from PBMCs or a T cell subset sorted from them (not recorded which). The receptor was derived from an adult woman who had mild COVID-19 (a few samples of this study predate the infection). Cell type and time point are not known. CDR3 residues: CAISDSGAWNTEAFF. CDR3 sequence (DNA): TGTGCCATCAGTGATTCCGGGGCATGGAACACTGAAGCTTTCTTT.